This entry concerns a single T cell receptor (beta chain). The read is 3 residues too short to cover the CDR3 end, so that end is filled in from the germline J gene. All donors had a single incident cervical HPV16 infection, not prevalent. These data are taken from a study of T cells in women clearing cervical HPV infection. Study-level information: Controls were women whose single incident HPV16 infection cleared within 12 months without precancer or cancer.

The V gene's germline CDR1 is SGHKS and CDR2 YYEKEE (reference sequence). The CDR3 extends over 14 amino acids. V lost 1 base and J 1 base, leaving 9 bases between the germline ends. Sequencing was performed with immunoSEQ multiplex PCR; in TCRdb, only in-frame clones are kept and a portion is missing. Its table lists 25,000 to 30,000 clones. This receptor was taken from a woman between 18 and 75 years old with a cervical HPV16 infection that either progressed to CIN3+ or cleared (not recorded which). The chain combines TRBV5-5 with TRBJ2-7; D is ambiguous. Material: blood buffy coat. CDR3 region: CASSLFQESYEQYF. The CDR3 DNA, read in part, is TGTGCCAGCAGCTTGTTTCAGGAGTCCTACGAG.